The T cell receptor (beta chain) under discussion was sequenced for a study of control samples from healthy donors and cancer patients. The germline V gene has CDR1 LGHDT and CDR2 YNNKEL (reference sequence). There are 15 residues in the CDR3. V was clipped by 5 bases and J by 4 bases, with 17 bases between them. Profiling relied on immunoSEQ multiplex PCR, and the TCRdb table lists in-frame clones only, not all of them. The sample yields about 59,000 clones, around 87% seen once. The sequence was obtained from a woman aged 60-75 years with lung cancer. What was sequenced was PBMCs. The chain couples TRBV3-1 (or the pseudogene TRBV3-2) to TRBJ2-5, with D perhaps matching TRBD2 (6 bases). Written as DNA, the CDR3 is TGTGCCAGCAGCTCTAGCGCCACGCGGCGAGAGACCCAGTACTTC. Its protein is CASSSSATRRETQYF.